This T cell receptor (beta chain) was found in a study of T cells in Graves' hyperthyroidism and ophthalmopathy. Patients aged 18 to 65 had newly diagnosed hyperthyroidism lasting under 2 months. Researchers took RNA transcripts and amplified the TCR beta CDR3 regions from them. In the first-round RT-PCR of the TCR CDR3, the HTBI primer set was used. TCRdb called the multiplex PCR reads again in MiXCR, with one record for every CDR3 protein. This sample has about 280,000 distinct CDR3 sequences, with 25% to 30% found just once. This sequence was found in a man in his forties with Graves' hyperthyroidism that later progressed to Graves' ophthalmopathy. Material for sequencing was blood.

The CDR3 DNA sequence: TGTGCCAGCAGATCCACAGGGTCAGCTTTCTTT. This encodes CASRSTGSAFF. The rearrangement uses TRBV28 and TRBJ1-1; tentatively, D is TRBD1 (6 bases). Germline CDR1 is MDHEN and CDR2 is SYDVKM. The CDR3 sequence is 11 residues long. The V end lost 6 bases, the J end lost 10 bases, and 12 bases lay between the germline ends.